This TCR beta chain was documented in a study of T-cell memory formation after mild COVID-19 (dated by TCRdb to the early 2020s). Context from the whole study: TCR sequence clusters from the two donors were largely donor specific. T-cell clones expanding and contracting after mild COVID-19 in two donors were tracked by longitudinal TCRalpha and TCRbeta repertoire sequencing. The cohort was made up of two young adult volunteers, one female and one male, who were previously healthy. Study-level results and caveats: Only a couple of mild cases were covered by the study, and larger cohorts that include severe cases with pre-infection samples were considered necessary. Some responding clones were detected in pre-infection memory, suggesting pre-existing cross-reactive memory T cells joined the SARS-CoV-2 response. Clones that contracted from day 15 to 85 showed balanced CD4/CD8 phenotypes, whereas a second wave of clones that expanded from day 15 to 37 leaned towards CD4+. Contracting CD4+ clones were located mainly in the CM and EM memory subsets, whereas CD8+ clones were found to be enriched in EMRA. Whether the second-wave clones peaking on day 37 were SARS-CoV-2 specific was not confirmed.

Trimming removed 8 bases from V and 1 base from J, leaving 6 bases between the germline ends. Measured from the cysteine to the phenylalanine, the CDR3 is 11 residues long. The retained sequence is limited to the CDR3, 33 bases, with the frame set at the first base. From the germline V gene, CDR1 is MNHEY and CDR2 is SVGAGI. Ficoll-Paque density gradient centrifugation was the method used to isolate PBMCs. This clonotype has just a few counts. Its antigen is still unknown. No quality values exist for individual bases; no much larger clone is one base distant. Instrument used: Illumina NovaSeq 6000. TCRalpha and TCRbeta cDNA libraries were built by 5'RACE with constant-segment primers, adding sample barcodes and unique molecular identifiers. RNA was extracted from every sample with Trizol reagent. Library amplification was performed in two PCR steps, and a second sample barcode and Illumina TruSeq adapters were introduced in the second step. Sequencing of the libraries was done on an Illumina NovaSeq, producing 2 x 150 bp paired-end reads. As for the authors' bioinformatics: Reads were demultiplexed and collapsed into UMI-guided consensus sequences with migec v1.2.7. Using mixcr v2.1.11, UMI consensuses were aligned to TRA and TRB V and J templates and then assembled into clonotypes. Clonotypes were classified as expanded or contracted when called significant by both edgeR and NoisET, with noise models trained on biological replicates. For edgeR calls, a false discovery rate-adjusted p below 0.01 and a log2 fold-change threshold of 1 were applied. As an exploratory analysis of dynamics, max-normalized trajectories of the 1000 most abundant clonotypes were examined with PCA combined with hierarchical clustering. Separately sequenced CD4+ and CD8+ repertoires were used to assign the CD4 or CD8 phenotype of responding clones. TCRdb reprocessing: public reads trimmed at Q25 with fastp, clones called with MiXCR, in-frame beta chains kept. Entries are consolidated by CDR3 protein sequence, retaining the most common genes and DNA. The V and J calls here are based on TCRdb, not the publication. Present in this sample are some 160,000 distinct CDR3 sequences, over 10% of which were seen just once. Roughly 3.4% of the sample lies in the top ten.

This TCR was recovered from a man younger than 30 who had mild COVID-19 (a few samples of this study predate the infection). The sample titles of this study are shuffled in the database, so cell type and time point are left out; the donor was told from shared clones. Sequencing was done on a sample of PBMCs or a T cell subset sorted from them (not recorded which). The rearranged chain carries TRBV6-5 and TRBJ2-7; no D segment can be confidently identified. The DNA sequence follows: TGTGCCAGCCGCTCGTCCTACGAGCAGTACTTC. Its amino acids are CASRSSYEQYF.